Below, 9 T cell receptor beta chains from the same sample are listed, as sequenced in a study of lymphopenia after photon versus proton radiotherapy. Measured with immunoSEQ multiplex PCR; TCRdb has only the in-frame clones, and not every one. The sample holds fewer than 25,000 clones, approximately 90% seen once. Sequenced here: peripheral blood, sampled from a patient treated with proton-based radiotherapy. These TCRs come from a man older than 75 with esophageal cancer.

The V gene is TRBV30, the J gene TRBJ1-1, with D possibly matching TRBD1 (5 bases). The CDR3 totals 12 residues. Trimming pared 4 bases from V and 6 bases from J, leaving 12 bases between. CDR1 is GTSNPN, CDR2 SVGIG, per germline (reference sequence). The chain's CDR3 is CAWKGRRAEAFF. The CDR3 DNA sequence: TGTGCCTGGAAGGGGCGGCGCGCTGAAGCTTTCTTT.

This clone was seen a single time. This rearrangement joins TRBV19 to TRBJ2-1; 13 bases line up with TRBD2. CDR1 is LNHDA and CDR2 is SQIVND in the germline V gene (reference sequence). V lost 2 bases to trimming and J lost 4 bases; unmatched junction nucleotides: 5. This CDR3 comprises 17 residues. CDR3 residues: CASSILGLAGDYNEQFF. The CDR3 coding sequence is TGTGCCAGTAGTATACTCGGACTAGCGGGGGATTACAATGAGCAGTTCTTC.

V gene TRBV5-4 combines with J gene TRBJ2-1, with 8 bases matching TRBD2. Germline trimming cut 3 bases from V and 0 bases from J; bases unmatched to any gene: 8. Germline CDR1 reads SGHNT; CDR2 reads YYREEE (reference sequence). The CDR3 has 17 residues. As DNA, the CDR3 is TGTGCCAGCAGCTCCGGTCGCGGGGGGAGCTCCTACAATGAGCAGTTCTTC. Protein: CASSSGRGGSSYNEQFF.

V usage is TRBV6-5 and J usage is TRBJ1-1; unclear D gene. CDR1 MNHEY and CDR2 SVGAGI come from the germline V gene. The CDR3 loop spans 15 amino acids. V was trimmed by 8 bases and J by 0 bases, leaving 16 bases between them. This CDR3 is CASSLSHLMNTEAFF. The CDR3 bases are TGTGCCAGCTCGCTATCGCACCTCATGAACACTGAAGCTTTCTTT.

The chain carries TRBV7-2 and TRBJ1-2; 10 bases are a match to TRBD1. The V and J ends lost 4 bases and 6 bases, in that order; junction bases with no gene match: 11. The CDR3 has 16 amino acids. The germline V gene has CDR1 SGHTA and CDR2 FQGNSA. The CDR3 sequence is CASSSSGGQGGDGYTF. For the CDR3, the DNA is TGTGCCAGCAGCTCCAGTGGAGGACAGGGGGGTGATGGCTACACCTTC.

This clone was found a few times. The chain carries TRBV5-8 and TRBJ1-1, with D perhaps TRBD1 (6 bases). The CDR3 covers 13 residues. Germline V gene lookup returns CDR1 SGHTS and CDR2 YDEGEE. The V gene lost 0 bases and the J gene lost 11 bases, with 14 bases spanning the gap. As DNA, the CDR3 is TGTGCCAGCAGCTTGGCCCCCAGGGGAGCGGCTTTCTTT. Protein: CASSLAPRGAAFF.

The chain joins TRBV2 to TRBJ2-1; D is possibly TRBD1 (6 bases). The CDR3 is 16 amino acids. V was shortened by 5 bases and J by 3 bases, with 17 bases between the two germline ends. The germline CDR1 and CDR2 sequences are SNHLY and FYNNEI. The CDR3: CASSSGQRNFYNEQFF. CDR3 coding DNA: TGTGCCAGCAGTTCTGGACAGCGCAACTTCTACAATGAGCAGTTCTTC.

This chain joins TRBV5-1 and TRBJ1-2; 9 bases align to TRBD1. Germline CDR1 SGHRS, CDR2 YFSETQ. The CDR3 runs 14 residues. The ends lost 5 bases at V and 6 bases at J; junction bases unmatched: 8. The CDR3 sequence is CASRQGAREDGYTF. As DNA, the CDR3 is TGCGCCAGCAGACAGGGGGCGCGAGAAGATGGCTACACCTTC.

The gene calls are TRBV7-2 and TRBJ2-5, with D uncertain. CDR1 SGHTA and CDR2 FQGNSA come from the germline V gene. The CDR3 has 13 residues. The V end lost 1 base, the J end lost 2 bases, and 5 bases lay between the germline ends. The CDR3 spells CASSLELQETQYF. The CDR3 DNA reads TGTGCCAGCAGCTTAGAGTTACAAGAGACCCAGTACTTC.